Presented here are 18 T cell receptor beta chains from one specimen sequenced in a study of T cells expressing NK-cell markers. No DNA is given; TCRdb re-called the 5' RACE reads and lists each CDR3 protein once. The table lists about 430,000 distinct CDR3 sequences. The sequenced material came from blood T cells: a sorted CD56 or NKG2C T cell subset, CD4+ or CD8+ T cells, or bulk PBMC T cells (not recorded which). The receptor source for this set is a woman between 45 and 65 years old in good health.

V usage is TRBV5-1 and J usage is TRBJ2-5; TCRdb's D gene call, TRBD1, goes unchecked for lack of DNA. Germline V gives CDR1 SGHRS, CDR2 YFSETQ. This CDR3 is 17 amino acids long. CDR3 residues: CASSLAGTGSLQETQYF. The full variable domain, its missing parts supplied by reference TRBV5-1 and TRBJ2-5, is KAGVTQTPRYLIKTRGQQVTLSCSPISGHRSVSWYQQTPGQGLQFLFEYFSETQRNKGNFPGRFSGRQFSNSRSEMNVSTLELGDSALYLCASSLAGTGSLQETQYFGPGTRLLVL.

The J gene is TRBJ1-6, the V gene TRBV5-1; TCRdb gives TRBD1 as the D gene, but with no DNA this cannot be confirmed. The CDR3 extends over 15 amino acids. Germline assignment: CDR1 SGHRS and CDR2 YFSETQ. CDR3 amino acids: CASSRDRPPNSPLHF. The whole variable domain, remainder taken from reference TRBV5-1 and TRBJ1-6, is KAGVTQTPRYLIKTRGQQVTLSCSPISGHRSVSWYQQTPGQGLQFLFEYFSETQRNKGNFPGRFSGRQFSNSRSEMNVSTLELGDSALYLCASSRDRPPNSPLHFGNGTRLTVT.

This chain uses TRBV3-1 with TRBJ1-4; the D call from TCRdb, TRBD1, cannot be confirmed without DNA. Germline V gene lookup returns CDR1 LGHDT and CDR2 YNNKEL (reference sequence). The CDR3 runs 19 residues. CDR3 sequence reads: CASSSTGAGRARSNEKLFF.

The chain carries TRBV21-1 and TRBJ2-3. TRBV21-1 is given as a pseudogene. CDR3 length: 16 amino acids. CDR3 amino acids: CASSNSGKTATDTQYF.

The rearrangement links TRBV20-1 to TRBJ2-1; the TRBD1 assignment by TCRdb is unverifiable without DNA. This CDR3 contains 16 residues. From germline, CDR1 is DFQATT and CDR2 SNEGSKA (reference sequence). CDR3 region: CSARAGFREGRNEQFF.

The chain uses TRBV19 and TRBJ2-7; with no DNA, the TCRdb D assignment of TRBD1 cannot be verified. Germline V lookup: CDR1 LNHDA, CDR2 SQIVND (reference sequence). CDR3 length equals 13 residues. The chain's CDR3 is CASSIISGAEQYF.

V and J are TRBV5-1 and TRBJ2-4; the D gene TCRdb calls, TRBD1, cannot be checked with no DNA. This CDR3 is 16 amino acids long. Germline CDR1 and CDR2: SGHRS and YFSETQ. This CDR3 reads CASSLNTGTAKNIQYF.

The chain links TRBV18 to TRBJ2-1; TCRdb reports TRBD2, a call that lacks DNA to check it against. The germline V gene encodes CDR1 KGHSH and CDR2 LQKENI. This CDR3 contains 15 residues. CDR3 sequence: CASSPLTSGYNEQFF.

The genes are TRBV2 and TRBJ2-2; TCRdb designates TRBD1, a call that cannot be tested without DNA. Germline V gene sequence: CDR1 SNHLY, CDR2 FYNNEI. This CDR3 spans 14 amino acids. The CDR3 region is CASIRGLDTGELFF.

V gene TRBV20-1 combines with J gene TRBJ2-7; TCRdb gives TRBD2 as the D gene, but with no DNA this cannot be confirmed. The CDR3 loop spans 13 amino acids. Looked up from germline, CDR1 is DFQATT and CDR2 is SNEGSKA (reference sequence). This CDR3 is CSASSGRGHEQYF.

The chain couples TRBV12-3 or TRBV12-4 to TRBJ1-2; TCRdb designates TRBD1, a call that cannot be tested without DNA. The CDR3 covers 13 residues. CDR3 loop: CASSGSGRYGYTF.

The J gene is TRBJ2-1, the V gene TRBV12-3 or TRBV12-4; TCRdb outputs TRBD2, but without DNA this stays unchecked. The CDR3 runs 16 residues. The CDR3 spells CASSETTLSSYNEQFF.

The V gene is TRBV19, the J gene TRBJ1-5. The CDR3 contains 16 residues. CDR1 and CDR2 (germline): LNHDA, SQIVND (reference sequence). The CDR3 protein is CASSIVWENSNQPQHF.

The chain carries TRBV2 and TRBJ2-3. The CDR3 is 11 residues long. CDR1 is SNHLY, CDR2 FYNNEI, per germline. This CDR3 is CASSERDTQYF.

This rearrangement joins TRBV5-5 to TRBJ1-5. CDR3 length: 14 amino acids. Germline V gives CDR1 SGHKS, CDR2 YYEKEE (reference sequence). The CDR3 here is CASSLGPSNQPQHF.

This rearrangement joins TRBV6-5 to TRBJ1-1; TCRdb gives TRBD1 as the D gene, but with no DNA this cannot be confirmed. CDR3 length: 16 residues. Germline values: CDR1 MNHEY, CDR2 SVGAGI. The CDR3 is CASSRLRTGIHTEAFF.

The V and J genes are TRBV6-5 and TRBJ2-1; there is no DNA to check the TCRdb D call of TRBD2. CDR1 and CDR2 (germline): MNHEY, SVGAGI. This CDR3 is built from 16 residues. The CDR3 sequence is CASSPRGGRGNNEQFF.

The chain links TRBV28 to TRBJ2-7; TCRdb lists TRBD1, though no DNA is available to test this call. CDR3 length: 15 residues. Germline CDR1 and CDR2: MDHEN and SYDVKM. Here the CDR3 reads CASRLDRGRSYEQYF.